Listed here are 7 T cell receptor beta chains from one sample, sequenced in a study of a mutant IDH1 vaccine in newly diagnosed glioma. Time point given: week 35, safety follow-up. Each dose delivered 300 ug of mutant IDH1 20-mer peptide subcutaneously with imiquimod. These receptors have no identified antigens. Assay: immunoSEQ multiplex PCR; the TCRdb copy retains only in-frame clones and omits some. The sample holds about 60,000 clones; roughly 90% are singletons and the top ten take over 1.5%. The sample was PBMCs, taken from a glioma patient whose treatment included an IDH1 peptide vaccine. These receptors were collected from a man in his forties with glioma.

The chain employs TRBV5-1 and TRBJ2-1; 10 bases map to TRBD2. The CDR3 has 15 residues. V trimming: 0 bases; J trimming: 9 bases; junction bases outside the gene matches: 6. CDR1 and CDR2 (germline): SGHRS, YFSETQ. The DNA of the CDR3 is TGCGCCAGCAGCTTGGCCGGGACTAGCGATTTTGAGCAGTTCTTC. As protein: CASSLAGTSDFEQFF. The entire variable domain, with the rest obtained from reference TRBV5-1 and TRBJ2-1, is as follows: KAGVTQTPRYLIKTRGQQVTLSCSPISGHRSVSWYQQTPGQGLQFLFEYFSETQRNKGNFPGRFSGRQFSNSRSEMNVSTLELGDSALYLCASSLAGTSDFEQFFGPGTRLTVL.

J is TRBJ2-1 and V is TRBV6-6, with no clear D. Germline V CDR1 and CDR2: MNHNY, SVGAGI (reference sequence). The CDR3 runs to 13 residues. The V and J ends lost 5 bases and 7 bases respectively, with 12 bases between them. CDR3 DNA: TGTGCCAGCAGTCCCTGGACGGATAATGAGCAGTTCTTC. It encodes CASSPWTDNEQFF.

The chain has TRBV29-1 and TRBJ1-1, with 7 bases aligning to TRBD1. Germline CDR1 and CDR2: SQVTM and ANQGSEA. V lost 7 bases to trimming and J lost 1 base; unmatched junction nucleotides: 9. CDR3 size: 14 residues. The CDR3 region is CSADRVGTNTEAFF. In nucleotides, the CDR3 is TGCAGCGCAGACAGGGTTGGAACGAACACTGAAGCTTTCTTT.

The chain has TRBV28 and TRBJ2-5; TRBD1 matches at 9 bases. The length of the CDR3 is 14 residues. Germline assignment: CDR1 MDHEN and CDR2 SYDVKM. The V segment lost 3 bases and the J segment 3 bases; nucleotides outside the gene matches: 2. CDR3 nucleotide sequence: TGTGCCAGCAGTTTTAGGGACAGGGAAGAGACCCAGTACTTC. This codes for CASSFRDREETQYF.

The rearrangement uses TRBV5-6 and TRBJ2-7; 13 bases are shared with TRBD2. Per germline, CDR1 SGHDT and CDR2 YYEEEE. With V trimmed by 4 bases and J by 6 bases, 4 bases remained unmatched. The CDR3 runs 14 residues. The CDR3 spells CASSPGLAGTEQYF. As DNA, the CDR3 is TGTGCCAGCAGCCCGGGACTAGCGGGAACCGAGCAGTACTTC.

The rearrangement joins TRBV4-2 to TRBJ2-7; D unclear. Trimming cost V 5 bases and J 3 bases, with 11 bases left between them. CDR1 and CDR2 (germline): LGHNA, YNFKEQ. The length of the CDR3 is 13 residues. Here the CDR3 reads CASSSNSFYEQYF. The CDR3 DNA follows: TGTGCCAGCAGCTCAAACTCTTTCTACGAGCAGTACTTC.

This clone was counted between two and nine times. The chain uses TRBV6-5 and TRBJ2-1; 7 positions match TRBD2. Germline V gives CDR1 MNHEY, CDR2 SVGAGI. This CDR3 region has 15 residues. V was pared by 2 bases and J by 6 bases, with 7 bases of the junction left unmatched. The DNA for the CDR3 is TGTGCCAGCAGTTACGACGGGACTAAGTCCAATGAGCAGTTCTTC. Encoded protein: CASSYDGTKSNEQFF.